This T cell receptor (beta chain) is from a study of PD-1 blockade in classical Hodgkin lymphoma. The sample's time point: cycle 4 day 1 (C4D1), after 5 to 7 weeks of nivolumab. Autologous stem cell transplantation was followed by relapse in every patient, and brentuximab vedotin exposure varied. The data were produced by immunoSEQ multiplex PCR, yet TCRdb's version contains in-frame clones alone and is incomplete. In the table there are 110,000 or so clones, approximately 89% of which are singletons. Germline V gene lookup returns CDR1 MDHEN and CDR2 SYDVKM. This CDR3 is built from 12 residues. J was trimmed by 5 bases and V by 7 bases; bases with no gene match: 3.

Source: peripheral blood mononuclear cells (PBMCs), taken before the fourth cycle of nivolumab. V is TRBV28 and J is TRBJ2-3; 7 nucleotides align to TRBD2. The source of this sequence is a human donor with classical Hodgkin lymphoma. Written as DNA, the CDR3 is TGTGCCAGCAACTCGGGGGGAGATACGCAGTATTTT. It is translated as CASNSGGDTQYF.